This entry lists 9 T cell receptor beta chains sequenced from one sample in a study of blood T cell repertoires in COVID-19. Measured with immunoSEQ multiplex PCR; TCRdb has only the in-frame clones, and not every one. The data contain about 250,000 clones, about four fifths of them singletons. The sequencing sample was made of peripheral blood. The source of these receptors is a man older than 75 with acute or convalescent COVID-19.

V is TRBV5-1 and J is TRBJ2-1, with 9 positions matching TRBD1. CDR1 and CDR2 from the germline V gene are SGHRS and YFSETQ. CDR3 length: 18 residues. Germline trimming cut 1 base from V and 6 bases from J; bases unmatched to any gene: 14. Here the CDR3 reads CASSLTYTGQGARNEQFF. CDR3 nucleotides: TGCGCCAGCAGCTTGACTTATACGGGACAGGGAGCTCGCAATGAGCAGTTCTTC.

The CDR3 loop is CASSRREMNTEAFF. The CDR3 coding sequence is TGTGCCAGCTCCCGCCGGGAAATGAACACTGAAGCTTTCTTT. V gene TRBV27 combines with J gene TRBJ1-1; D call uncertain. The CDR3 runs 14 residues. Germline values: CDR1 MNHEY, CDR2 SMNVEV (reference sequence). Trimming pared 8 bases from V and 0 bases from J, leaving 13 bases between.

This chain links TRBV6-2 or TRBV6-3 with TRBJ1-1; D perhaps matches TRBD1 (6 bases). Germline CDR1 MNHEY, CDR2 SVGEGT. The CDR3 runs 15 residues. Trimming took off 6 bases at V and 1 base at J, with 15 bases between the two ends. DNA of the CDR3: TGTGCCAGCAGCCACTTACAGGGAAGGAACACTGAAGCTTTCTTT. Translation gives CASSHLQGRNTEAFF.

The V gene is TRBV18, the J gene TRBJ2-7, with TRBD1 matching 7 bases. V lost 8 bases to trimming and J lost 4 bases; unmatched junction nucleotides: 8. The germline V gene has CDR1 KGHSH and CDR2 LQKENI. This CDR3 contains 13 residues. CDR3 in amino acids: CASTYQGVYEQYF. CDR3 sequence (DNA): TGTGCCAGCACTTATCAGGGGGTGTACGAGCAGTACTTC.

The rearrangement joins TRBV18 to TRBJ2-1; 8 bases are a match to TRBD1. Germline assignment: CDR1 KGHSH and CDR2 LQKENI. The CDR3 sequence is 15 residues long. Unmatched junction bases numbered 8, after V lost 3 bases and J lost 7 bases. CDR3 loop: CASSPRTGLSNEQFF. As DNA, the CDR3 is TGTGCCAGCTCACCGCGGACAGGGTTAAGTAATGAGCAGTTCTTC.

The rearrangement links TRBV19 to TRBJ2-7, with 8 bases that match TRBD1. Germline CDR1 LNHDA, CDR2 SQIVND (reference sequence). With 2 bases clipped from V and 3 bases from J, the junction kept 12 bases outside the gene matches. The CDR3 has 17 amino acids. CDR3 loop: CASSIRSGQGAGYEQYF. The CDR3 DNA reads TGTGCCAGTAGTATACGCTCGGGGCAGGGGGCCGGCTACGAGCAGTACTTC.

The chain uses TRBV28 and TRBJ1-5, with D possibly being TRBD1 (6 bases). CDR3 size: 14 residues. Trimming took off 7 bases at V and 3 bases at J, with 13 bases between the two ends. CDR1 MDHEN and CDR2 SYDVKM come from the germline V gene. CDR3 DNA: TGTGCCAGCACCCCGGGACAACACAATCAGCCCCAGCATTTT. It is translated as CASTPGQHNQPQHF.

The chain combines TRBV4-1 with TRBJ1-5; D is undetermined. Trimming shortened V by 5 bases and J by 7 bases, and 15 bases separated the two germline ends. The CDR3 loop spans 14 amino acids. Per germline, CDR1 MGHRA and CDR2 YSYEKL. CDR3 DNA: TGCGCCAGCAGCGTCCCGGGAGCCGGCCAGCCCCAGCATTTT. Translation gives CASSVPGAGQPQHF.

The chain recombines TRBV3-1 (or the pseudogene TRBV3-2) with TRBJ1-5; 8 bases line up with TRBD1. V lost 4 bases, J lost 6 bases, and 5 bases stayed unmatched. The CDR3 is made up of 14 amino acids. Germline CDR1 and CDR2: LGHDT and YNNKEL (reference sequence). This chain's CDR3 is CASSPDRVGQPQHF. CDR3 nucleotides: TGTGCCAGCAGCCCGGACAGGGTTGGTCAGCCCCAGCATTTT.